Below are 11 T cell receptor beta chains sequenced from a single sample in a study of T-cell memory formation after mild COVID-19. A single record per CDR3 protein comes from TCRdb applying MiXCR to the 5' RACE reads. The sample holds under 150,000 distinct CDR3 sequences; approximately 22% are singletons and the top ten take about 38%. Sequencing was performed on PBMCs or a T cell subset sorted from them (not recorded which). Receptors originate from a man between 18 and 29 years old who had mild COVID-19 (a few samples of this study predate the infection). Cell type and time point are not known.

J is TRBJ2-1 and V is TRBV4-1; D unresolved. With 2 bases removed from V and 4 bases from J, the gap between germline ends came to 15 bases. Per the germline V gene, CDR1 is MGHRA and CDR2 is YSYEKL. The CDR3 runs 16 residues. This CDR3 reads CASSQYPRRVYNEQFF. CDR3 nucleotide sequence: TGCGCCAGCAGCCAATATCCCCGGCGAGTTTACAATGAGCAGTTCTTC.

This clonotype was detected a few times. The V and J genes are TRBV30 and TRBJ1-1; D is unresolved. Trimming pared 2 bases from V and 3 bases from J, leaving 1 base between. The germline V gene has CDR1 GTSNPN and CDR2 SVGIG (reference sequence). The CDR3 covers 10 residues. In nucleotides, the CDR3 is TGTGCCTGGAGTTACACTGAAGCTTTCTTT. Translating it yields CAWSYTEAFF.

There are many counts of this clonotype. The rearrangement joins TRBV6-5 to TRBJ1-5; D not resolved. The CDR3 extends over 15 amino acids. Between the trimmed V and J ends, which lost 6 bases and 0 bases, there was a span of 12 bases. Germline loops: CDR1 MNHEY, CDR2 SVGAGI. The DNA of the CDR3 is TGTGCCAGCAGCCGTCGACGAAATAGCAATCAGCCCCAGCATTTT. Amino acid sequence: CASSRRRNSNQPQHF.

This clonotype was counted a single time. CDR3 residues: CASGKKTGNEKLFF. The CDR3 coding sequence is TGTGCCAGCGGCAAAAAGACAGGGAATGAAAAACTGTTTTTT. The rearrangement joins TRBV7-9 to TRBJ1-4; 7 positions agree with TRBD1. V lost 8 bases, J lost 5 bases, and 8 bases stayed unmatched. Germline V CDR1 and CDR2: SEHNR, FQNEAQ (reference sequence). The CDR3 length is 14 residues. Full variable domain (remainder filled in from reference TRBV7-9 and TRBJ1-4): DTGVSQNPRHKITKRGQNVTFRCDPISEHNRLYWYRQTLGQGPEFLTYFQNEAQLEKSRLLSDRFSAERPKGSFSTLEIQRTEQGDSAMYLCASGKKTGNEKLFFGSGTQLSVL.

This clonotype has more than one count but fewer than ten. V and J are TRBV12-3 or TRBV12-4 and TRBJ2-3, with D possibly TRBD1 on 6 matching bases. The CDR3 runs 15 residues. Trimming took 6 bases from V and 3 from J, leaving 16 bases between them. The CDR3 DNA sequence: TGTGCCAGCAGCCCTTTAGGGGGATGGACAGATACGCAGTATTTT. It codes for CASSPLGGWTDTQYF.

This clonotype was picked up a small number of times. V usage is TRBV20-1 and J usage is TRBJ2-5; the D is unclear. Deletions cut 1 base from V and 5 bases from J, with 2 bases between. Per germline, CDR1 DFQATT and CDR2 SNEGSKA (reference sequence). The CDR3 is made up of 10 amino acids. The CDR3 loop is CSARGETQYF. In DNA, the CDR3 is TGCAGTGCTAGAGGCGAGACCCAGTACTTC.

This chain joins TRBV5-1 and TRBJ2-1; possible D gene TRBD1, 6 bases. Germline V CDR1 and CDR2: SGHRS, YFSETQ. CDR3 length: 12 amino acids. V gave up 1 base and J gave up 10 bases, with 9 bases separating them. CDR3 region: CASSLWDTEQFF. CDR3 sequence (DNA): TGCGCCAGCAGCTTGTGGGACACAGAGCAGTTCTTC.

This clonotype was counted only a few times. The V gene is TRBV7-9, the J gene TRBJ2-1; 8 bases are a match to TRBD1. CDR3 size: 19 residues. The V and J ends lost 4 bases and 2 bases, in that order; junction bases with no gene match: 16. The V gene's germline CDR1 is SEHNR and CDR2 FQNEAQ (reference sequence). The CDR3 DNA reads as TGTGCCAGCAGCTCGCCAGGACAGGGAGTCTTAGGGCCCTACAATGAGCAGTTCTTC. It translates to CASSSPGQGVLGPYNEQFF.

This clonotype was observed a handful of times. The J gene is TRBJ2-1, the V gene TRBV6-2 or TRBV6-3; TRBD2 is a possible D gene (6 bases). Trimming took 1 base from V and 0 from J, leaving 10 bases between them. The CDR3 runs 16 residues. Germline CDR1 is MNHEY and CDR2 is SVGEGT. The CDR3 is CASSYFGGSSYNEQFF. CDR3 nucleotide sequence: TGTGCCAGCAGTTACTTTGGGGGGAGCTCCTACAATGAGCAGTTCTTC.

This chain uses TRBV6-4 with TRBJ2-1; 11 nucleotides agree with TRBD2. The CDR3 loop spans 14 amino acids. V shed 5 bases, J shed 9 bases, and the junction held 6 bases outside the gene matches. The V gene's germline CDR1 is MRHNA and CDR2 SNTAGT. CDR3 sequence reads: CASSLSGGAGEQFF. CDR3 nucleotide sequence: TGTGCCAGCAGTCTTAGCGGGGGGGCCGGTGAGCAGTTCTTC.

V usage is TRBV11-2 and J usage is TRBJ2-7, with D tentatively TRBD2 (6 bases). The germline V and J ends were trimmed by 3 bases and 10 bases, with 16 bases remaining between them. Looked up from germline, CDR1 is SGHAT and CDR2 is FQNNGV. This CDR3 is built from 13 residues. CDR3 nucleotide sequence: TGTGCCAGCAGCTTTGGGGTGACGGGGGATCAGTACTTC. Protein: CASSFGVTGDQYF. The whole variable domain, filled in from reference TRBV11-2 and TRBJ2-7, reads EAGVAQSPRYKIIEKRQSVAFWCNPISGHATLYWYQQILGQGPKLLIQFQNNGVVDDSQLPKDRFSAERLKGVDSTLKIQPAKLEDSAVYLCASSFGVTGDQYFGPGTRLTVT.